This T cell receptor beta chain was retrieved from a study of beta chain features in type 1 diabetes. About the research overall: Across the samples, approximately 110,000,000 sorted cells were examined in total.

Researchers reported sorting CD4+ naive, central memory, regulatory and stem cell-like memory cells via CD45RO/CCR7/CD25/CD127/CD95/CD27. Sequencing targeted expressed TCRB transcripts, as all isolated RNA had been reverse transcribed. Libraries were prepared by immunoSEQ multiplex PCR; TCRdb keeps only in-frame clonotypes and omits some of them. The data show 95,000 to 110,000 clones, under 30% seen once. This clone was found a few times. Its antigen remains unidentified. Whole-study results and caveats: TCRB CDR3s were moderately but significantly shorter in Type 1 diabetes patients in all four CD4+ subsets. Across patients, naive, central memory and Treg TCRB repertoires exhibited apparently greater similarity than was observed across healthy donors. No resolution was reached here on whether HLA type influences TCRB rearrangement.

The sequenced sample was central memory CD4+ T cells from blood. This TCR derives from a young woman with type 1 diabetes.

The CDR3 loop is CASSLRAGRGQETQYF. For the CDR3, the DNA is TGTGCCAGCAGCTTAAGAGCGGGACGGGGCCAAGAGACCCAGTACTTC. The J gene is TRBJ2-5, the V gene TRBV7-9, with 7 bases lining up with TRBD2. CDR1 and CDR2 from the germline V gene are SEHNR and FQNEAQ (reference sequence). This CDR3 is 16 amino acids long. V lost 2 bases to trimming and J lost 1 base; unmatched junction nucleotides: 7.